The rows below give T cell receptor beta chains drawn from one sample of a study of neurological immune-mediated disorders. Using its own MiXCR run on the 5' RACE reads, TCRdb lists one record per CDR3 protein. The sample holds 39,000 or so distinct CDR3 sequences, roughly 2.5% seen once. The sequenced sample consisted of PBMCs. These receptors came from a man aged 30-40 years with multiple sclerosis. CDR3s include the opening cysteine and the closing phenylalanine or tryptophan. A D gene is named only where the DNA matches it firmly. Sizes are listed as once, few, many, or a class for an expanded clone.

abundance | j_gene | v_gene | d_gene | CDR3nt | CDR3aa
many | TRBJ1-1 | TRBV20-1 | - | TGCAGTGCTAGCCCGGACAGCGAGAACACTGAAGCTTTCTTT | CSASPDSENTEAFF
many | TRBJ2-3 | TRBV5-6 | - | TGTGCCAGCAGCGACCCCGGGACCTCGAATTTCGCAGATACGCAGTATTTT | CASSDPGTSNFADTQYF
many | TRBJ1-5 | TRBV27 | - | TGTGCCAGCAGTTCTTTTTATAGCAATCAGCCCCAGCATTTT | CASSSFYSNQPQHF
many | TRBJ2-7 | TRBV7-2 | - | TGTGCCAGCACCCTTCAGTTTGGGGCCTCCGAGCAGTACTTC | CASTLQFGASEQYF
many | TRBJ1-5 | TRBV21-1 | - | TGTGCCAGCAGCGAAAGCGCAGGGCTAAATCAGCCCCAGCATTTT | CASSESAGLNQPQHF
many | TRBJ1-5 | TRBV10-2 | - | TGCGCCAGCGGTCGGGGGGCCGGCAATCAGCCCCAGCATTTT | CASGRGAGNQPQHF
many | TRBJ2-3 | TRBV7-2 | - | TGTGCCAGCAGGCCCGACACAGATACGCAGTATTTT | CASRPDTDTQYF
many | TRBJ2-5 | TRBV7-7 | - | TGTGCCAGCAGCTTAGTCGGCGGCCTTGTAGAGACCCAGTACTTC | CASSLVGGLVETQYF
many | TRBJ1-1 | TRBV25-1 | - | TGTGCCAGCAGTGACGTGGGTGAGGTAACTGAAGCTTTCTTT | CASSDVGEVTEAFF
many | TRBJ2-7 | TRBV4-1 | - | TGCGCCAGCAGCCAAGATACTAGCTTCGACGAGCAGTACTTC | CASSQDTSFDEQYF
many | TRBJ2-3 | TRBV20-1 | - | TGCAGTGCTAGGCGGGGCAGCACAGATACGCAGTATTTT | CSARRGSTDTQYF
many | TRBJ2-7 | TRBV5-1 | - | TGCGCCAGCAGCCCACCGACGAACTCCTACGAGCAGTACTTC | CASSPPTNSYEQYF
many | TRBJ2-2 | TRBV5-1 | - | TGCGCCAGCAGGGCGACGTCCACCGGGGAGCTGTTTTTT | CASRATSTGELFF
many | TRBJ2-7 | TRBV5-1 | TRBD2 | TGCGCCAGCAGCTTGGCCGCTAGCGGGAGCCACCACGAGCAGTACTTC | CASSLAASGSHHEQYF
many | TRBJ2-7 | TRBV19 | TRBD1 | TGTGCCAGTAGTTCCGGGACAGGACCTTACGAGCAGTACTTC | CASSSGTGPYEQYF
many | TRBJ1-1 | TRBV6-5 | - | TGTGCCAGCAGCCTGTCGGGGGCCTCTGAAGCTTTCTTT | CASSLSGASEAFF
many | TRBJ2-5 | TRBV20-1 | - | TGCAGTGTCCTAGCGTACCAAGAGACCCAGTACTTC | CSVLAYQETQYF